This entry lists 4 T cell receptor beta chains sequenced from one sample in a study of early T cells in non-severe SARS-CoV-2 infection. TCRdb re-analysed the 5' RACE reads in MiXCR, keeping a single row per CDR3 protein. Counted here are about 61,000 distinct CDR3 sequences, 11% occurring once; the ten biggest clones make up approximately 1.7%. The specimen sequenced was whole blood. These receptors originate from an adult who was a healthcare worker with PCR-confirmed SARS-CoV-2 infection or an uninfected control (not recorded which).

This clonotype has a count of ten or more. This chain joins TRBV20-1 and TRBJ2-3, with a possible D match to TRBD1 (6 bases). Looked up from germline, CDR1 is DFQATT and CDR2 is SNEGSKA (reference sequence). The CDR3 is made up of 15 amino acids. The CDR3 DNA reads as TGCAGCGCTGGGGGCGACTACCCTAGCACAGATACGCAGTATTTT. It is translated as CSAGGDYPSTDTQYF.

There are a few counts of this clonotype. The chain has TRBV3-1 and TRBJ1-1; D is perhaps TRBD1 (5 bases). Per the germline V gene, CDR1 is LGHDT and CDR2 is YNNKEL (reference sequence). Trimming removed 2 bases from V and 6 bases from J, with 16 bases in between. CDR3 length equals 15 residues. The CDR3 nucleotides read TGTGCCAGCAGCCAACCACACCGGGGACGGTCTGAAGCTTTCTTT. This codes for CASSQPHRGRSEAFF.

This clonotype was seen ten or more times. The chain joins TRBV9 to TRBJ2-3; 7 bases map to TRBD2. Germline lookup yields CDR1 SGDLS and CDR2 YYNGEE. The CDR3 runs to 16 residues. V shed 2 bases and J 2 bases; nucleotides not matched to a gene: 8. The CDR3: CASSVSSGGSTDTQYF. The CDR3 nucleotides read TGTGCCAGCAGCGTGTCGTCGGGGGGATCCACAGATACGCAGTATTTT.

At least ten counts were recorded for this clonotype. This chain joins TRBV6-5 and TRBJ2-7; D may match TRBD1 or TRBD2 (5 bases each). The ends were cut back, 4 bases at V and 3 bases at J, with 25 bases in the middle. The CDR3 consists of 18 residues. Germline lookup yields CDR1 MNHEY and CDR2 SVGAGI. CDR3 in DNA: TGTGCCAGCAGTTCACTCGGTCCGGGAAGGGGACGGAGCTACGAGCAGTACTTC. It is translated as CASSSLGPGRGRSYEQYF.